These 16 T cell receptor beta chains originate from one sample sequenced in a study of blood T cell repertoires in COVID-19. TCRdb keeps only in-frame clones here, not all; method: immunoSEQ multiplex PCR. Here the sample spans some 260,000 clones, 80% to 95% being singletons. Sequenced material: PBMCs or T cells enriched from blood (not recorded which). The receptors stem from a woman in her late teens or twenties who had recovered from COVID-19.

This clone was observed a single time. The chain carries TRBV2 and TRBJ1-3; TRBD1 agrees at 7 bases. The J segment lost 9 bases and the V segment lost 4 bases, leaving 9 bases of the junction unmatched. In germline, CDR1 is SNHLY, CDR2 FYNNEI. The CDR3 is made up of 14 amino acids. The CDR3 spells CASSVDRDVGTIYF. In DNA form, the CDR3 reads TGTGCCAGCAGTGTCGACAGGGATGTGGGCACCATATATTTT.

This clone was detected once. The chain carries TRBV11-3 and TRBJ2-1; TRBD2 matches 13 bases. This CDR3 has 15 amino acids. CDR1 SGHNT and CDR2 YENEEA come from the germline V gene. V shed 6 bases, J shed 9 bases, and the junction held 8 bases outside the gene matches. CDR3 amino acids: CASRLAGGFRGEQFF. The CDR3 bases are TGTGCCAGCAGACTAGCGGGGGGGTTTAGGGGTGAGCAGTTCTTC.

V and J are TRBV4-1 and TRBJ1-1; D may be TRBD1 (5 bases). Trimming stripped 1 base from V and 3 bases from J, with 12 bases between. This CDR3 has 15 residues. Germline CDR1 reads MGHRA; CDR2 reads YSYEKL. Here the CDR3 DNA reads TGCGCCAGCAGCCAAGGTGGGGGGAGGTACACTGAAGCTTTCTTT. Its translation: CASSQGGGRYTEAFF.

V gene TRBV19 combines with J gene TRBJ1-1, with TRBD1 as a possible D gene (6 bases). The V gene's germline CDR1 is LNHDA and CDR2 SQIVND (reference sequence). V was shortened by 3 bases and J by 5 bases, with 19 bases between the two germline ends. The CDR3 totals 16 residues. The CDR3 spells CASSIFGSQGKTEAFF. The CDR3 DNA is TGTGCCAGTAGTATCTTTGGTTCCCAGGGGAAGACTGAAGCTTTCTTT.

This rearrangement joins TRBV5-4 to TRBJ2-3; weak D call: TRBD2 (6 bases). Germline-derived CDR1 and CDR2 are SGHNT and YYREEE (reference sequence). The CDR3 consists of 15 residues. Trimming stripped 2 bases from V and 1 base from J, with 11 bases between. For the CDR3, the DNA is TGTGCCAGCAGCTTTCTCGAGCGGGGCACAGATACGCAGTATTTT. Its translation is CASSFLERGTDTQYF. Full variable domain (rest looked up from reference TRBV5-4 and TRBJ2-3): ETGVTQSPTHLIKTRGQQVTLRCSSQSGHNTVSWYQQALGQGPQFIFQYYREEENGRGNFPPRFSGLQFPNYSSELNVNALELDDSALYLCASSFLERGTDTQYFGPGTRLTVL.

This clone was seen just once. The V call is TRBV28, the J call TRBJ2-5; 10 bases fit TRBD1. Looked up from germline, CDR1 is MDHEN and CDR2 is SYDVKM. V trimming: 10 bases; J trimming: 1 base; junction bases outside the gene matches: 9. This CDR3 region has 15 residues. The chain's CDR3 is CATLTGGAVQETQYF. CDR3 DNA: TGTGCCACCCTGACAGGGGGCGCAGTCCAAGAGACCCAGTACTTC.

J is TRBJ2-2 and V is TRBV7-9, with 9 bases aligning to TRBD1. The CDR3 is 16 amino acids. The V segment lost 4 bases and the J segment 5 bases; nucleotides outside the gene matches: 8. The V gene's germline CDR1 is SEHNR and CDR2 FQNEAQ (reference sequence). CDR3 in amino acids: CASSSPAGQGTGELFF. The CDR3 coding sequence is TGTGCCAGCAGCTCTCCGGCGGGACAGGGAACCGGGGAGCTGTTTTTT.

V usage is TRBV5-1 and J usage is TRBJ2-5; D might be TRBD2 (5 bases). V was pared by 0 bases and J by 1 base, with 10 bases between. The length of the CDR3 is 15 residues. Germline CDR1 and CDR2: SGHRS and YFSETQ. CDR3 in DNA: TGCGCCAGCAGCTTGGGAGGGCACCCCCAAGAGACCCAGTACTTC. As protein: CASSLGGHPQETQYF.

The chain is built from TRBV7-6 and TRBJ2-1, with 7 bases aligning to TRBD1. Per the germline V gene, CDR1 is SGHVS and CDR2 is FNYEAQ. This CDR3 region has 16 residues. V lost 4 bases, J lost 2 bases, and 8 bases stayed unmatched. The CDR3 nucleotides read TGTGCCAGCAGCTCCAGACGGGACAGAACCTACAATGAGCAGTTCTTC. Protein sequence: CASSSRRDRTYNEQFF. The entire variable domain, with the rest obtained from reference TRBV7-6 and TRBJ2-1, is as follows: GAGVSQSPRYKVTKRGQDVALRCDPISGHVSLYWYRQALGQGPEFLTYFNYEAQQDKSGLPNDRFSAERPEGSISTLTIQRTEQRDSAMYRCASSSRRDRTYNEQFFGPGTRLTVL.

The chain uses TRBV7-9 and TRBJ1-1; no clear D gene. The CDR3 spans 15 residues. Germline V gene sequence: CDR1 SEHNR, CDR2 FQNEAQ (reference sequence). The V end lost 4 bases, the J end lost 0 bases, and 12 bases lay between the germline ends. For the CDR3, the DNA is TGTGCCAGCAGCTCGCTGGCCCTTATGAACACTGAAGCTTTCTTT. Translated, it gives CASSSLALMNTEAFF.

This clone was counted a few times. The rearrangement uses TRBV7-9 and TRBJ2-7; 10 nucleotides align to TRBD2. The CDR3 contains 15 residues. The germline CDR1 and CDR2 sequences are SEHNR and FQNEAQ (reference sequence). The V gene end was trimmed by 0 bases and the J gene end by 5 bases; junction bases not matched to a gene: 4. The CDR3 DNA reads as TGTGCCAGCAGCTTAGCTAGCGGGGGGCCCAACGAGCAGTACTTC. It codes for CASSLASGGPNEQYF.

This sequence joins TRBV5-1 and TRBJ2-2; 9 bases line up with TRBD2. The germline CDR1 and CDR2 sequences are SGHRS and YFSETQ. CDR3 size: 15 residues. The junction had 5 bases not matched to a gene; V was cut back by 1 base and J by 7 bases. CDR3 in amino acids: CASSLSSGSVGELFF. The CDR3 coding sequence is TGCGCCAGCAGCTTGAGTAGCGGGAGCGTCGGGGAGCTGTTTTTT.

The V call is TRBV4-2, the J call TRBJ1-4; D is perhaps TRBD1 (5 bases). V was cut by 4 bases and J by 8 bases, with 14 bases left in between. The V gene's germline CDR1 is LGHNA and CDR2 YNFKEQ. The CDR3 is 14 amino acids. The CDR3 loop reads CASSLGHQKEKLFF. The CDR3 DNA sequence: TGTGCCAGCAGCCTCGGACATCAGAAGGAAAAACTGTTTTTT.

This sequence joins TRBV7-2 and TRBJ2-7, with 10 bases lining up with TRBD1. The CDR3 is made up of 14 amino acids. Looked up from germline, CDR1 is SGHTA and CDR2 is FQGNSA. Trimming cost V 4 bases and J 3 bases; bases outside gene matches: 3. The CDR3 loop reads CASSSGTGDYEQYF. The CDR3 DNA is TGTGCCAGCAGCTCTGGGACAGGGGACTACGAGCAGTACTTC.

The V and J genes are TRBV5-1 and TRBJ2-5; no definite D call. The CDR3 contains 14 residues. Germline CDR1 reads SGHRS; CDR2 reads YFSETQ. Trimming removed 0 bases from V and 1 base from J, with 7 bases in between. As DNA, the CDR3 is TGCGCCAGCAGCTTGGGAGAGGCCCAAGAGACCCAGTACTTC. As protein: CASSLGEAQETQYF.

This clone appeared once. This chain joins TRBV6-4 and TRBJ1-2; 9 bases map to TRBD1. The length of the CDR3 is 14 residues. The junction had 5 bases not matched to a gene; V was cut back by 4 bases and J by 5 bases. Germline values: CDR1 MRHNA, CDR2 SNTAGT. As DNA, the CDR3 is TGTGCCAGCAGTGCTACGGACAGGGGTTATGGCTACACCTTC. Its protein product is CASSATDRGYGYTF.